A single sample gave rise to the 20 T cell receptor beta chains below, sequenced in a study of shared clonotypes between healthy human individuals. Only CD45RO-negative cells positively selected for CCR7 counted as naive CD8 cells, so terminally differentiated effector memory CD45RA+ cells were excluded. Here immunoSEQ multiplex PCR was the method, and the copy in TCRdb shows in-frame clones only, minus some. The sample has roughly 600,000 clones, roughly 98% seen once. Source material: naive CD8+ T cells sorted from blood. The receptors were gathered from a man aged 25-45 years in good health.

This chain uses TRBV10-1 with TRBJ1-1; D is possibly TRBD1 (5 bases). Germline V lookup: CDR1 WNHNN, CDR2 SYGVQD (reference sequence). The CDR3 runs to 16 residues. Trimming cost V 3 bases and J 0 bases, with 14 bases left between them. The CDR3 DNA sequence: TGCGCCAGCAGTGAATGGGGCAAGGAAATGAACACTGAAGCTTTCTTT. Its protein is CASSEWGKEMNTEAFF.

CDR3 sequence reads: CASSLLAGNEQFF. Written as DNA, the CDR3 is TGCGCCAGCAGCTTACTAGCGGGCAATGAGCAGTTCTTC. The rearrangement uses TRBV10-1 and TRBJ2-1, with 9 bases identical to TRBD2. Trimming at V came to 6 bases and at J to 6 bases, leaving 3 bases not matched to a gene. This CDR3 spans 13 amino acids. Germline CDR1 WNHNN, CDR2 SYGVQD (reference sequence).

The J gene is TRBJ2-1, the V gene TRBV7-8, with no clear D. Germline V gene sequence: CDR1 SGHVS, CDR2 FQNEAQ. The V end was cut by 4 bases, the J end by 5 bases, with 15 bases between. CDR3 length equals 15 residues. DNA of the CDR3: TGTGCCAGCAGCTCGACGTTGCCCGAGGACAATGAGCAGTTCTTC. Protein: CASSSTLPEDNEQFF.

The rearrangement joins TRBV18 to TRBJ2-3; no definite D call. The CDR3 is made up of 14 amino acids. Trimming took 3 bases from V and 2 from J, leaving 9 bases between them. Germline lookup yields CDR1 KGHSH and CDR2 LQKENI. In DNA form, the CDR3 reads TGTGCCAGCTCACCCAAGCCCTACACAGATACGCAGTATTTT. Its translation: CASSPKPYTDTQYF.

The chain links TRBV4-1 to TRBJ2-7, with 7 bases that match TRBD1. Trimming at V came to 3 bases and at J to 4 bases, leaving 6 bases not matched to a gene. Germline CDR1 reads MGHRA; CDR2 reads YSYEKL. The CDR3 length is 14 residues. Here the CDR3 reads CASSHPGQRYEQYF. DNA for the CDR3: TGCGCCAGCAGCCACCCGGGACAGAGATACGAGCAGTACTTC.

This clone was counted once. J is TRBJ1-5 and V is TRBV27, with D possibly TRBD1 on 5 matching bases. CDR3 size: 14 residues. Germline V gene data show CDR1 as MNHEY and CDR2 as SMNVEV (reference sequence). V was pared by 2 bases and J by 5 bases, with 10 bases between. The CDR3 protein is CASSLGRGDQPQHF. CDR3 sequence (DNA): TGTGCCAGCAGTTTAGGGCGGGGGGATCAGCCCCAGCATTTT.

The chain combines TRBV11-3 with TRBJ2-1; D unclear. The CDR3 runs 14 residues. Germline CDR1 SGHNT, CDR2 YENEEA. The V and J ends lost 4 bases and 0 bases respectively, with 7 bases between them. DNA for the CDR3: TGTGCCAGCAGCTCCCGTGGCTCCTACAATGAGCAGTTCTTC. Encoded protein: CASSSRGSYNEQFF.

The table lists this clone with a count of one. This chain links TRBV30 with TRBJ2-3; D may be TRBD2 (6 bases). Germline-derived CDR1 and CDR2 are GTSNPN and SVGIG (reference sequence). Trimming took off 1 base at V and 3 bases at J, with 8 bases between the two ends. This CDR3 region has 13 residues. The CDR3 DNA is TGTGCCTGGAGTGGTGGGAGGACAGATACGCAGTATTTT. It codes for CAWSGGRTDTQYF.

The V and J genes are TRBV9 and TRBJ2-7; D call uncertain. This CDR3 is built from 14 residues. The germline CDR1 and CDR2 sequences are SGDLS and YYNGEE. Trimming pared 0 bases from V and 3 bases from J, leaving 10 bases between. The CDR3 bases are TGTGCCAGCAGCGTAGGGCAACGCGTCTACGAGCAGTACTTC. It codes for CASSVGQRVYEQYF.

The chain couples TRBV5-5 to TRBJ2-7; 10 bases agree with TRBD1. Trimming at V came to 2 bases and at J to 4 bases, leaving 6 bases not matched to a gene. Germline CDR1 SGHKS, CDR2 YYEKEE (reference sequence). The CDR3 contains 15 residues. The CDR3 sequence is CASSLGRDRGYEQYF. CDR3 nucleotides: TGTGCCAGCAGCTTAGGCCGGGACAGGGGTTACGAGCAGTACTTC.

The chain uses TRBV27 and TRBJ2-1, with D hard to call. V lost 5 bases to trimming and J lost 6 bases, with 14 bases between them. The CDR3 consists of 14 residues. Germline V gives CDR1 MNHEY, CDR2 SMNVEV (reference sequence). The CDR3 loop is CASSRQIGSNEQFF. CDR3 sequence (DNA): TGTGCCAGCAGTCGCCAGATAGGTTCCAATGAGCAGTTCTTC.

This clone has a single count. The gene calls are TRBV5-8 and TRBJ2-7; D tentatively reads TRBD1 or TRBD2 (5 bases each). The CDR3 has 14 amino acids. Deletions cut 1 base from V and 9 bases from J, with 17 bases between. CDR1 is SGHTS and CDR2 is YDEGEE in the germline V gene. The CDR3 coding sequence is TGTGCCAGCAGCTTGTATGGGACCACCCCGTGGCAGTACTTC. Encoded protein: CASSLYGTTPWQYF.

The chain recombines TRBV10-2 with TRBJ2-1; no clear D gene. This CDR3 has 14 residues. Germline CDR1 is WSHSY and CDR2 is SAAADI. V was trimmed by 2 bases and J by 8 bases, leaving 13 bases between them. CDR3 in DNA: TGCGCCAGCAGTGAGAGGCGAATCGGGTATGAGCAGTTCTTC. This sequence encodes CASSERRIGYEQFF.

The genes are TRBV5-1 and TRBJ1-1, with no clear D. The V gene's germline CDR1 is SGHRS and CDR2 YFSETQ. The CDR3 is 15 residues long. With 0 bases removed from V and 5 bases from J, the gap between germline ends came to 14 bases. The CDR3 spells CASSLDITAGTEAFF. For the CDR3, the DNA is TGCGCCAGCAGCTTGGACATCACGGCGGGTACTGAAGCTTTCTTT.

The V and J genes are TRBV7-8 and TRBJ1-4; D remains ambiguous. Looked up from germline, CDR1 is SGHVS and CDR2 is FQNEAQ. V shed 0 bases and J shed 13 bases, with 12 bases lying between them. This CDR3 contains 13 residues. Written as DNA, the CDR3 is TGTGCCAGCAGCTTAGCGTTAGATCGGGGACTGTTTTTT. Amino acid sequence: CASSLALDRGLFF. Together with reference TRBV7-8 and TRBJ1-4, the CDR3 gives the full variable domain: GAGVSQSPRYKVAKRGQDVALRCDPISGHVSLFWYQQALGQGPEFLTYFQNEAQLDKSGLPSDRFFAERPEGSVSTLKIQRTQQEDSAVYLCASSLALDRGLFFGSGTQLSVL.

The V gene is TRBV13, the J gene TRBJ2-2, with 10 nucleotides matching TRBD1. Germline lookup yields CDR1 PRHDT and CDR2 FYEKMQ (reference sequence). The CDR3 is 15 amino acids. The V and J ends lost 5 bases and 6 bases, in that order; junction bases with no gene match: 6. The CDR3 loop reads CASSTGTGVPGELFF. CDR3 nucleotide sequence: TGTGCCAGCAGCACCGGGACAGGGGTCCCCGGGGAGCTGTTTTTT.

This clone was seen a single time. The chain is built from TRBV5-5 and TRBJ2-7; D tentatively fits TRBD1 or TRBD2 (5 bases each). Looked up from germline, CDR1 is SGHKS and CDR2 is YYEKEE (reference sequence). CDR3 length: 12 amino acids. V was pared by 4 bases and J by 6 bases, with 11 bases between. The CDR3 bases are TGTGCCAGCAGCGGGATAGGGACCGAGCAGTACTTC. Residues: CASSGIGTEQYF.

On this clone itself: This same CDR3 is encoded by further DNA sequences in the sample. The rearrangement joins TRBV27 to TRBJ2-7; tentative D call: TRBD1 (5 bases). Trimming shortened V by 3 bases and J by 1 base, and 10 bases separated the two germline ends. The germline gives CDR1 MNHEY, CDR2 SMNVEV (reference sequence). This CDR3 comprises 14 residues. The CDR3: CASSFAGSSYEQYF. The CDR3 nucleotides are TGTGCCAGCAGTTTTGCAGGGTCTTCCTACGAGCAGTACTTC.

The chain has TRBV7-9 and TRBJ1-1, with D tentatively TRBD1 (6 bases). Trimming cost V 2 bases and J 8 bases, with 9 bases left between them. The CDR3 totals 12 residues. Germline V CDR1 and CDR2: SEHNR, FQNEAQ (reference sequence). The CDR3 is CASSLQGIEAFF. CDR3 nucleotide sequence: TGTGCCAGCAGCTTACAGGGGATCGAAGCTTTCTTT. The variable domain in full, with the rest retrieved from reference TRBV7-9 and TRBJ1-1, is DTGVSQNPRHKITKRGQNVTFRCDPISEHNRLYWYRQTLGQGPEFLTYFQNEAQLEKSRLLSDRFSAERPKGSFSTLEIQRTEQGDSAMYLCASSLQGIEAFFGQGTRLTVV.

For this clone: The sample contains more than one DNA sequence encoding this CDR3. J is TRBJ2-7 and V is TRBV9, with D unclear. V was shortened by 4 bases and J by 2 bases, with 7 bases between the two germline ends. The germline V gene encodes CDR1 SGDLS and CDR2 YYNGEE. The CDR3 consists of 12 residues. The CDR3 DNA reads as TGTGCCAGCAGCCCCCGCCCCTACGAGCAGTACTTC. Translated, it gives CASSPRPYEQYF.